These T cell receptor beta chains were read from a single sample in a study of resident and recirculating memory T cells in vitiligo. Produced via immunoSEQ multiplex PCR; TCRdb's table is partial and in-frame only. Here the sample spans tens of thousands of clones, roughly 94% being singletons. Material for sequencing was blood. Source of these receptors: a male donor with vitiligo. CDR3s include the opening cysteine and the closing phenylalanine or tryptophan. The D gene is left open where the match is weak. For some rows the clone size is stated as once, few or many, or as a class when expanded; others skip it.

size: -
D: -
V: TRBV11-3
J: TRBJ2-2
CDR3: CASSQGNTGELFF
DNA: TGTGCCAGCAGTCAGGGGAACACCGGGGAGCTGTTTTTT

size: -
D: -
V: TRBV5-1
J: TRBJ1-4
CDR3: CASSLGPRGGLGGMANEKLFF
DNA: TGCGCCAGCAGCTTGGGCCCGAGGGGGGGCCTTGGTGGTATGGCTAATGAAAAACTGTTTTTT

size: few
D: -
V: TRBV4-2
J: TRBJ1-3
CDR3: CASSPRRCTIYF
DNA: TGTGCCAGCAGCCCCAGGCGTTGCACCATATATTTT

size: -
D: -
V: TRBV28
J: TRBJ1-2
CDR3: CASGTTLAYGYTF
DNA: TGTGCCAGCGGGACTACCCTCGCCTATGGCTACACCTTC

size: -
D: TRBD1
V: TRBV6-1
J: TRBJ1-4
CDR3: CASSKDRLNEKLFF
DNA: TGTGCCAGCAGTAAGGACAGGTTAAATGAAAAACTGTTTTTT

size: -
D: TRBD1
V: TRBV18
J: TRBJ2-1
CDR3: CASSRQGNPYNEQFF
DNA: TGTGCCAGCTCACGACAGGGCAACCCTTACAATGAGCAGTTCTTC

size: once
D: -
V: TRBV9
J: TRBJ2-3
CDR3: CASSLQLEGQSDTQYF
DNA: TGTGCCAGCAGCCTTCAGTTGGAGGGTCAGTCAGATACGCAGTATTTT

size: -
D: TRBD2
V: TRBV7-3
J: TRBJ2-1
CDR3: CASSVGAGGSSYNEQFF
DNA: TGTGCCAGCAGCGTAGGGGCGGGGGGGAGCTCCTACAATGAGCAGTTCTTC

size: once
D: -
V: TRBV13
J: TRBJ2-2
CDR3: CASSPTTRIRVNTGELFF
DNA: TGTGCCAGCAGCCCAACGACCCGAATCAGGGTGAACACCGGGGAGCTGTTTTTT

size: -
D: TRBD1
V: TRBV7-6
J: TRBJ1-1
CDR3: CASSSQGDTEAFF
DNA: TGTGCCAGCAGCTCCCAGGGGGACACTGAAGCTTTCTTT

size: few
D: -
V: TRBV28
J: TRBJ1-5
CDR3: CASIRGGAGQPQHF
DNA: TGTGCCAGCATCCGGGGGGGGGCGGGTCAGCCCCAGCATTTT

size: -
D: TRBD2
V: TRBV30
J: TRBJ2-1
CDR3: CAWAGLAGWNEQFF
DNA: TGTGCCTGGGCGGGACTAGCGGGATGGAATGAGCAGTTCTTC

size: -
D: TRBD2
V: TRBV4-3
J: TRBJ2-7
CDR3: CASSQVGPASGPYEQYF
DNA: TGCGCCAGCAGCCAAGTGGGTCCCGCTAGCGGCCCCTACGAGCAGTACTTC

size: -
D: -
V: TRBV19
J: TRBJ1-1
CDR3: CASSSVAGTEAFF
DNA: TGTGCCAGTAGTTCGGTCGCGGGGACTGAAGCTTTCTTT

size: -
D: -
V: TRBV4-1
J: TRBJ2-7
CDR3: CASQVRSTTGEQYF
DNA: TGCGCCAGCCAAGTGAGGTCAACGACGGGCGAGCAGTACTTC

size: -
D: -
V: TRBV4-1
J: TRBJ2-7
CDR3: CASSQETFYEQYF
DNA: TGCGCCAGCAGCCAAGAGACATTCTACGAGCAGTACTTC

size: -
D: -
V: TRBV29-1
J: TRBJ2-2
CDR3: CSVPRTGTNTGELFF
DNA: TGCAGCGTTCCCCGGACGGGGACGAACACCGGGGAGCTGTTTTTT

size: once
D: -
V: TRBV28
J: TRBJ1-1
CDR3: CASSSGNGYAEAFF
DNA: TGTGCCAGCAGTTCCGGCAACGGGTACGCTGAAGCTTTCTTT

size: -
D: -
V: TRBV5-1
J: TRBJ2-1
CDR3: CASSLAPGVYNEQFF
DNA: TGCGCCAGCAGCTTGGCTCCGGGAGTCTACAATGAGCAGTTCTTC

size: -
D: -
V: TRBV19
J: TRBJ1-4
CDR3: CASKGQGEKLFF
DNA: TGTGCCAGTAAGGGCCAGGGGGAAAAACTGTTTTTT

size: -
D: TRBD2
V: TRBV9
J: TRBJ2-7
CDR3: CASSPLGTIFEQYF
DNA: TGTGCCAGCAGCCCCTTAGGGACTATCTTCGAGCAGTACTTC

size: -
D: -
V: TRBV6-1
J: TRBJ1-4
CDR3: CASSEAPVGQVPNEKLFF
DNA: TGTGCCAGCAGTGAAGCCCCCGTCGGTCAGGTACCTAATGAAAAACTGTTTTTT

size: -
D: -
V: TRBV6-1
J: TRBJ1-4
CDR3: CASSDRANEKLFF
DNA: TGTGCCAGCAGTGATAGAGCTAATGAAAAACTGTTTTTT

size: -
D: TRBD2
V: TRBV7-2
J: TRBJ2-3
CDR3: CASSSPGLAADTQYF
DNA: TGTGCCAGCAGCTCGCCGGGACTAGCTGCAGATACGCAGTATTTT

size: -
D: -
V: TRBV9
J: TRBJ2-7
CDR3: CASSVGNRDYEQYF
DNA: TGTGCCAGCAGCGTAGGCAACAGGGACTACGAGCAGTACTTC

size: -
D: TRBD1
V: TRBV28
J: TRBJ2-5
CDR3: CASGSGTGIQETQYF
DNA: TGTGCCAGCGGTTCCGGGACAGGGATCCAAGAGACCCAGTACTTC

size: -
D: -
V: TRBV6-1
J: TRBJ2-6
CDR3: CASSARFSGANVLTF
DNA: TGTGCCAGCAGCGCACGGTTCTCTGGGGCCAACGTCCTGACTTTC

size: -
D: -
V: TRBV9
J: TRBJ1-2
CDR3: CASSVAPLNIYGYTF
DNA: TGTGCCAGCAGCGTAGCCCCGCTCAACATCTATGGCTACACCTTC

size: -
D: TRBD2
V: TRBV6-4
J: TRBJ2-1
CDR3: CASSDSAGVYEQFF
DNA: TGTGCCAGCAGTGACTCCGCGGGAGTATATGAGCAGTTCTTC

size: -
D: -
V: TRBV2
J: TRBJ2-3
CDR3: CASSYGDTQYF
DNA: TGTGCCAGCAGCTACGGGGATACGCAGTATTTT

size: -
D: TRBD2
V: TRBV19
J: TRBJ2-2
CDR3: CASSIDRTSGRTNTGELFF
DNA: TGTGCCAGTAGTATAGACCGGACTAGCGGGAGGACGAACACCGGGGAGCTGTTTTTT

size: -
D: TRBD1
V: TRBV5-6
J: TRBJ2-4
CDR3: CASSFAGTGTHKNIQYF
DNA: TGTGCCAGCAGCTTTGCCGGGACAGGTACTCACAAAAACATTCAGTACTTC

size: -
D: TRBD1
V: TRBV9
J: TRBJ1-4
CDR3: CASSPRQGPSTNEKLFF
DNA: TGTGCCAGCAGCCCCCGACAGGGCCCCTCAACTAATGAAAAACTGTTTTTT

size: -
D: TRBD2
V: TRBV4-3
J: TRBJ2-1
CDR3: CASSQDWSGSRNEQFF
DNA: TGCGCCAGCAGCCAAGATTGGAGCGGGAGTCGCAATGAGCAGTTCTTC

size: -
D: TRBD2
V: TRBV13
J: TRBJ2-7
CDR3: CASSVGRGRAGGKQYF
DNA: TGTGCCAGCAGCGTGGGACGTGGGAGGGCCGGCGGGAAGCAGTACTTC

size: few
D: -
V: TRBV19
J: TRBJ2-1
CDR3: CASSMDREGLQFF
DNA: TGTGCCAGTAGTATGGACAGGGAGGGTTTACAGTTCTTC

size: once
D: -
V: TRBV9
J: TRBJ2-3
CDR3: CASSVGQGTDTQYF
DNA: TGTGCCAGCAGCGTAGGTCAGGGCACAGATACGCAGTATTTT

size: -
D: TRBD1
V: TRBV11-2
J: TRBJ2-1
CDR3: CASSLAGGAYNEQFF
DNA: TGTGCCAGCAGCTTGGCAGGGGGCGCCTACAATGAGCAGTTCTTC

size: few
D: -
V: TRBV4-2
J: TRBJ2-4
CDR3: CASSQEVLASKNIQYF
DNA: TGTGCCAGCAGTCAAGAAGTCCTAGCATCCAAAAACATTCAGTACTTC

size: -
D: TRBD2
V: TRBV19
J: TRBJ2-5
CDR3: CASSKLAGIVDETQYF
DNA: TGTGCCAGTAGTAAACTAGCGGGAATCGTTGACGAGACCCAGTACTTC

size: once
D: TRBD2
V: TRBV5-6
J: TRBJ2-5
CDR3: CASSFPQRELETQYF
DNA: TGTGCCAGCAGCTTCCCACAGCGGGAGTTGGAGACCCAGTACTTC

size: once
D: -
V: TRBV7-8
J: TRBJ1-3
CDR3: CASSLGQILSGNTIYF
DNA: TGTGCCAGCAGCTTAGGACAGATCCTCTCTGGAAACACCATATATTTT

size: -
D: TRBD2
V: TRBV2
J: TRBJ2-6
CDR3: CASRGTSGTGGANVLTF
DNA: TGTGCCAGCAGGGGGACTAGCGGGACTGGCGGGGCCAACGTCCTGACTTTC

size: -
D: -
V: TRBV19
J: TRBJ2-2
CDR3: CASSLTRRATGELFF
DNA: TGTGCCAGTAGTCTCACAAGGAGGGCCACCGGGGAGCTGTTTTTT

size: once
D: -
V: TRBV5-4
J: TRBJ1-1
CDR3: CASSLGVTGNTEAFF
DNA: TGTGCCAGCAGCTTGGGAGTGACTGGGAACACTGAAGCTTTCTTT

size: -
D: TRBD2
V: TRBV10-1
J: TRBJ2-7
CDR3: CASSESKVGASGRVISYEQYF
DNA: TGCGCCAGCAGTGAGTCGAAGGTCGGGGCTAGCGGGAGGGTAATCTCCTACGAGCAGTACTTC

size: -
D: -
V: TRBV11-2
J: TRBJ1-1
CDR3: CASSLIGDTEAFF
DNA: TGTGCCAGCAGCTTAATAGGGGACACTGAAGCTTTCTTT

size: -
D: -
V: TRBV28
J: TRBJ2-2
CDR3: CASSSGVLLDGELFF
DNA: TGTGCCAGCAGTTCAGGTGTTCTTCTTGACGGGGAGCTGTTTTTT

size: -
D: -
V: TRBV5-1
J: TRBJ1-5
CDR3: CASSLAGGLWPQHF
DNA: TGCGCCAGCAGCTTGGCCGGGGGGCTATGGCCCCAGCATTTT

size: -
D: -
V: TRBV5-5
J: TRBJ2-1
CDR3: CASSLIRRRSSYNEQFF
DNA: TGTGCCAGCAGCTTGATTCGGCGGAGAAGCTCCTACAATGAGCAGTTCTTC

size: -
D: TRBD2
V: TRBV9
J: TRBJ2-1
CDR3: CASSSGPGLAINEQFF
DNA: TGTGCCAGCAGCTCCGGACCGGGACTAGCGATAAATGAGCAGTTCTTC

size: -
D: TRBD1
V: TRBV28
J: TRBJ2-7
CDR3: CASSLLETGPLGQYF
DNA: TGTGCCAGCAGTTTATTAGAGACAGGGCCTCTAGGGCAGTACTTC

size: -
D: -
V: TRBV21-1
J: TRBJ2-7
CDR3: CANPLSPLLRYEQYF
DNA: TGTGCCAACCCCTTATCCCCCCTTCTGAGGTACGAGCAGTACTTC

size: -
D: -
V: TRBV28
J: TRBJ2-2
CDR3: CASSLGLPNTGELFF
DNA: TGTGCCAGCAGTTTAGGGCTACCGAACACCGGGGAGCTGTTTTTT

size: few
D: TRBD1
V: TRBV4-1
J: TRBJ1-2
CDR3: CASSGGQGAHGYTF
DNA: TGCGCCAGCAGCGGAGGACAGGGGGCACATGGCTACACCTTC